This T cell receptor (beta chain) was documented in a study of cytomegalovirus exposure and HLA in healthy donors. Study-level information: From HLA-typed donors, an early data release held roughly 80 million unique TCRs. General study points: The study dropped some indistinguishable V segments, TRBV6-2 and TRBV6-3 among them. Productive rates of about 90% or about 30% were seen for most TCR beta V segments in an earlier analysis.

In the PCR, 60 Vbeta and 13 Jbeta primers were used. Assay: immunoSEQ multiplex PCR; the TCRdb copy retains only in-frame clones and omits some. The sample holds around 150,000 clones, 60% to 85% seen once. On this clone: Antigen specificity is unknown.

Trimming left V 2 bases short and J 2 bases short, with 19 bases between. Germline assignment: CDR1 MNHEY and CDR2 SMNVEV (reference sequence). This CDR3 has 18 residues. The chain recombines TRBV27 with TRBJ1-5; D is unclear. The sequenced material came from PBMCs. This TCR was sampled from a man aged 25-45 years in good health and CMV-seropositive. DNA for the CDR3: TGTGCCAGCAGTTTAAAGGGAGGTTTGACTGTTGGCAATCAGCCCCAGCATTTT. It yields the protein CASSLKGGLTVGNQPQHF.